Shown below are 28 T cell receptor beta chains from a single sample sequenced in a study of Ad26.COV2.S vaccination and SARS-CoV-2 variants. Treatment of the sample: some 19 received Ad26.COV2.S at low or high dose, single or two shots; five or six received placebo; per-sample allocation not given. Specimens were obtained on day 63 following the first vaccine or placebo injection. Clones were sequenced by immunoSEQ multiplex PCR, and TCRdb holds only the in-frame ones, with some missing. This sample has hundreds of thousands of clones, with about 92% found just once. Source: peripheral blood, taken in a trial of Ad26.COV2.S vaccine versus placebo. These receptors originate from a person between 18 and 65 years old who received the Ad26.COV2.S COVID-19 vaccine or a placebo.

This chain links TRBV5-1 with TRBJ1-1; D uncertain. Per the germline V gene, CDR1 is SGHRS and CDR2 is YFSETQ. The CDR3 runs 15 residues. The V end lost 0 bases, the J end lost 0 bases, and 9 bases lay between the germline ends. The CDR3 nucleotides read TGCGCCAGCAGCTTGGAGCTGGTTATGAACACTGAAGCTTTCTTT. This gives the protein CASSLELVMNTEAFF.

This sequence joins TRBV3-1 (or the pseudogene TRBV3-2) and TRBJ1-1, with no clear D. This CDR3 has 13 residues. In germline, CDR1 is LGHDT, CDR2 YNNKEL (reference sequence). With 5 bases removed from V and 0 bases from J, the gap between germline ends came to 7 bases. The DNA for the CDR3 is TGTGCCAGCAGCGGGCAGGTGAACACTGAAGCTTTCTTT. It encodes CASSGQVNTEAFF.

V is TRBV9 and J is TRBJ2-4; D remains unclear. Trimming pared 4 bases from V and 0 bases from J, leaving 17 bases between. This CDR3 comprises 17 residues. Germline values: CDR1 SGDLS, CDR2 YYNGEE. The CDR3 here is CASSPPIGRLAKNIQYF. CDR3 nucleotide sequence: TGTGCCAGCAGCCCCCCGATCGGAAGACTAGCCAAAAACATTCAGTACTTC.

This clone occurred once. The chain couples TRBV6-1 to TRBJ1-6; no reliable D call. Germline assignment: CDR1 MNHNS and CDR2 SASEGT. The CDR3 length is 15 residues. V was shortened by 0 bases and J by 4 bases, with 7 bases between the two germline ends. The CDR3: CASSEARAYNSPLHF. In nucleotides, the CDR3 is TGTGCCAGCAGTGAAGCCCGAGCTTATAATTCACCCCTCCACTTT.

The chain uses TRBV6-6 and TRBJ1-4; the match to TRBD1 covers 8 bases. The CDR3 runs 16 residues. From germline, CDR1 is MNHNY and CDR2 SVGAGI (reference sequence). Unmatched junction bases numbered 5, after V lost 1 base and J lost 4 bases. The CDR3 coding sequence is TGTGCCAGCAGTTACTATGCAGGGGGCCTTAATGAAAAACTGTTTTTT. It codes for CASSYYAGGLNEKLFF.

Of note for this clone: One base away lies a much larger clone, so this may be a sequencing read error. Other nucleotide sequences from this sample produce the same CDR3. The chain has TRBV9 and TRBJ2-1; D unresolved. The CDR3 spans 12 residues. The V gene's germline CDR1 is SGDLS and CDR2 YYNGEE. V lost 4 bases to trimming and J lost 1 base, with 3 bases between them. CDR3 loop: CASSPSYNEQFF. CDR3 in DNA: TGTGCCAGCAGCCCATCCTACAATGAGCAGTTCTTC.

This chain connects TRBV6-2 or TRBV6-3 to TRBJ1-3; D unresolved. CDR1 MNHEY and CDR2 SVGEGT come from the germline V gene. The CDR3 loop spans 16 amino acids. V lost 4 bases and J 0 bases, leaving 13 bases between the germline ends. DNA of the CDR3: TGTGCCAGCAGTTCACCCCGGACGAGCTCTGGAAACACCATATATTTT. The encoded protein is CASSSPRTSSGNTIYF.

This chain uses TRBV11-2 with TRBJ2-7, with a possible D match to TRBD2 (7 bases). Germline V gives CDR1 SGHAT, CDR2 FQNNGV. Trimming took off 2 bases at V and 2 bases at J, with 16 bases between the two ends. The CDR3 has 16 amino acids. As DNA, the CDR3 is TGTGCCAGCAGCTTAAGGGGGGAGGGTATAACCTACGAGCAGTACTTC. Its protein is CASSLRGEGITYEQYF.

The rearrangement links TRBV19 to TRBJ1-5; weak D call: TRBD1 (6 bases). The germline CDR1 and CDR2 sequences are LNHDA and SQIVND (reference sequence). The CDR3 has 17 amino acids. V was shortened by 2 bases and J by 5 bases, with 19 bases between the two germline ends. The CDR3 region is CASSIFQFQGMDQPQHF. CDR3 bases: TGTGCCAGTAGTATATTCCAATTCCAGGGGATGGATCAGCCCCAGCATTTT.

V usage is TRBV3-1 (or the pseudogene TRBV3-2) and J usage is TRBJ2-7; D call uncertain. V lost 4 bases and J 0 bases, leaving 4 bases between the germline ends. The V gene's germline CDR1 is LGHDT and CDR2 YNNKEL (reference sequence). The CDR3 covers 12 residues. The CDR3 loop is CASSRSSYEQYF. In nucleotides, the CDR3 is TGTGCCAGCAGCCGGAGCTCCTACGAGCAGTACTTC.

In DNA, the CDR3 is TGTGCCAGCAGTACGACAGGCAACAATGAGCAGTTCTTC. It specifies CASSTTGNNEQFF. The gene calls are TRBV6-6 and TRBJ2-1; tentatively, D is TRBD1 (6 bases). Per germline, CDR1 MNHNY and CDR2 SVGAGI (reference sequence). The CDR3 runs 13 residues. Between the trimmed V and J ends, which lost 5 bases and 5 bases, there was a span of 10 bases.

The chain has TRBV7-9 and TRBJ1-1, with TRBD1 as a possible D gene (5 bases). The germline gives CDR1 SEHNR, CDR2 FQNEAQ (reference sequence). Trimming left V 5 bases short and J 4 bases short, with 17 bases between. The CDR3 contains 15 residues. CDR3 sequence: CASSTSRGGGTEAFF. The CDR3 DNA reads as TGTGCCAGCAGCACCTCCCGCGGTGGGGGCACTGAAGCTTTCTTT.

This sequence joins TRBV11-2 and TRBJ2-3, with D perhaps assigned TRBD1 or TRBD2 (5 bases each). The CDR3 is 15 residues long. Trimming shortened V by 5 bases and J by 2 bases, and 14 bases separated the two germline ends. CDR1 and CDR2 from the germline V gene are SGHAT and FQNNGV. CDR3 nucleotide sequence: TGTGCCAGCAGCGCCCCGGGACCGTACACAGATACGCAGTATTTT. This gives the protein CASSAPGPYTDTQYF.

The chain has TRBV6-5 and TRBJ2-4, with D possibly being TRBD1 or TRBD2 (6 bases each). Germline V gives CDR1 MNHEY, CDR2 SVGAGI. The V gene lost 9 bases and the J gene lost 0 bases, with 12 bases spanning the gap. This CDR3 is built from 14 residues. The CDR3 DNA sequence: TGTGCCAGGGAGGGGGAATTAGCCAAAAACATTCAGTACTTC. Its protein product is CAREGELAKNIQYF.

This clone was seen only once. The chain joins TRBV9 to TRBJ2-3; tentatively, D is TRBD2 (5 bases). V dropped 4 bases and J dropped 5 bases, with 8 bases sitting between them. This CDR3 region has 12 residues. CDR1 is SGDLS and CDR2 is YYNGEE in the germline V gene. The CDR3 nucleotides read TGTGCCAGCAGCTCCGGACTAGATACGCAGTATTTT. Translated, it gives CASSSGLDTQYF.

For the CDR3, the DNA is TGTGCCAGCAGTGGACTGGGAACTAGCGGGAGCTACGAGCAGTACTTC. This codes for CASSGLGTSGSYEQYF. This rearrangement joins TRBV6-1 to TRBJ2-7, with 11 bases aligning to TRBD2. This CDR3 spans 16 amino acids. Germline V gene sequence: CDR1 MNHNS, CDR2 SASEGT. J gave up 3 bases and V 4 bases, and 8 bases lay outside the gene matches.

The V call is TRBV3-1 (or the pseudogene TRBV3-2), the J call TRBJ2-2; D not resolved. The germline gives CDR1 LGHDT, CDR2 YNNKEL (reference sequence). The CDR3 sequence is 15 residues long. V lost 0 bases, J lost 2 bases, and 7 bases lay in between. The CDR3 protein is CASSQDHRNTGELFF. Written as DNA, the CDR3 is TGTGCCAGCAGCCAAGATCATAGAAACACCGGGGAGCTGTTTTTT.

The chain uses TRBV2 and TRBJ2-5; a possible D gene is TRBD2 (5 bases). The CDR3 length is 15 residues. Trimming pared 2 bases from V and 4 bases from J, leaving 14 bases between. Per germline, CDR1 SNHLY and CDR2 FYNNEI. In nucleotides, the CDR3 is TGTGCCAGCAGTGAAATTAGAGGGCCCGGAGAGACCCAGTACTTC. Its protein product is CASSEIRGPGETQYF.

The chain employs TRBV3-1 (or the pseudogene TRBV3-2) and TRBJ2-3; D is ambiguous. This CDR3 is 13 amino acids long. The germline V and J ends were trimmed by 7 bases and 1 base, with 9 bases remaining between them. Germline V gene sequence: CDR1 LGHDT, CDR2 YNNKEL (reference sequence). As DNA, the CDR3 is TGTGCCAGCAAAGAACAGCGCACAGATACGCAGTATTTT. This gives the protein CASKEQRTDTQYF.

This chain joins TRBV7-9 and TRBJ1-5; possible D gene TRBD1, 5 bases. The CDR3 spans 14 residues. Between the trimmed V and J ends, which lost 1 base and 1 base, there was a span of 5 bases. Germline values: CDR1 SEHNR, CDR2 FQNEAQ (reference sequence). The CDR3 DNA is TGTGCCAGCAGCTTAGACAGGAGCAATCAGCCCCAGCATTTT. As protein: CASSLDRSNQPQHF.

The chain recombines TRBV11-2 with TRBJ2-7; the D gene is possibly TRBD2 (7 bases). Germline assignment: CDR1 SGHAT and CDR2 FQNNGV. CDR3 length equals 15 residues. V was pared by 3 bases and J by 5 bases, with 17 bases between. This CDR3 reads CASSFRWGGENEQYF. CDR3 DNA sequence: TGTGCCAGCAGCTTTAGGTGGGGGGGCGAGAACGAGCAGTACTTC.

This chain uses TRBV5-6 with TRBJ2-7, with D tentatively TRBD2 (7 bases). This CDR3 contains 13 residues. Trimming shortened V by 4 bases and J by 4 bases, and 12 bases separated the two germline ends. Germline V CDR1 and CDR2: SGHDT, YYEEEE. The CDR3 region has the DNA TGTGCCAGCAGCGGGGGGGCGCGGTACGAGCAGTACTTC. Residues: CASSGGARYEQYF.

The rearrangement joins TRBV7-2 to TRBJ1-4; 7 bases agree with TRBD1. CDR3 length equals 14 residues. V gave up 3 bases and J gave up 7 bases; unmatched junction bases: 5. Germline V gene lookup returns CDR1 SGHTA and CDR2 FQGNSA. CDR3 protein: CASSFAGGGEKLFF. CDR3 nucleotides: TGTGCCAGCAGCTTCGCAGGGGGGGGTGAAAAACTGTTTTTT. Together with reference TRBV7-2 and TRBJ1-4, the CDR3 gives the full variable domain: GAGVSQSPSNKVTEKGKDVELRCDPISGHTALYWYRQSLGQGLEFLIYFQGNSAPDKSGLPSDRFSAERTGGSVSTLTIQRTQQEDSAVYLCASSFAGGGEKLFFGSGTQLSVL.

The chain combines TRBV7-2 with TRBJ1-5, with 10 bases that match TRBD1. CDR1 is SGHTA and CDR2 is FQGNSA in the germline V gene. This CDR3 is built from 17 residues. Trimming took 5 bases from V and 2 from J; bases not matched to a gene: 9. CDR3 coding DNA: TGTGCCAGCAGCCCCCCGACAGGGGGCTTGGGCAATCAGCCCCAGCATTTT. Translation gives CASSPPTGGLGNQPQHF.

The chain combines TRBV19 with TRBJ1-6; a possible D gene is TRBD1 (5 bases). The V gene lost 8 bases and the J gene lost 4 bases, with 15 bases spanning the gap. Germline V gene sequence: CDR1 LNHDA, CDR2 SQIVND (reference sequence). The CDR3 has 15 amino acids. The CDR3 loop is CASAWGVGYNSPLHF. The CDR3 DNA follows: TGTGCCAGTGCCTGGGGGGTTGGTTATAATTCACCCCTCCACTTT.

The V and J genes are TRBV9 and TRBJ2-3, with 8 bases that match TRBD2. The CDR3 is made up of 17 amino acids. The ends lost 0 bases at V and 3 bases at J; junction bases unmatched: 9. The germline gives CDR1 SGDLS, CDR2 YYNGEE. The CDR3 DNA is TGTGCCAGCAGCGTAGTGGGTAGCGGGGAAGTAACAGATACGCAGTATTTT. It specifies CASSVVGSGEVTDTQYF.

V usage is TRBV28 and J usage is TRBJ2-1; 12 bases agree with TRBD2. CDR1 is MDHEN and CDR2 is SYDVKM in the germline V gene. There are 16 residues in the CDR3. V lost 3 bases to trimming and J lost 4 bases; unmatched junction nucleotides: 4. Here the CDR3 reads CASSFLAGGLYNEQFF. The DNA for the CDR3 is TGTGCCAGCAGTTTCCTAGCGGGGGGGCTTTACAATGAGCAGTTCTTC. Based on the CDR3 plus reference TRBV28 and TRBJ2-1, the full variable domain is DVKVTQSSRYLVKRTGEKVFLECVQDMDHENMFWYRQDPGLGLRLIYFSYDVKMKEKGDIPEGYSVSREKKERFSLILESASTNQTSMYLCASSFLAGGLYNEQFFGPGTRLTVL.

The chain is built from TRBV7-2 and TRBJ1-5, with D hard to call. This CDR3 spans 14 amino acids. Trimming pared 4 bases from V and 6 bases from J, leaving 13 bases between. Germline loops: CDR1 SGHTA, CDR2 FQGNSA. The CDR3 is CASSSGKLGQPQHF. The CDR3 DNA is TGTGCCAGCAGCTCGGGGAAGCTGGGTCAGCCCCAGCATTTT.